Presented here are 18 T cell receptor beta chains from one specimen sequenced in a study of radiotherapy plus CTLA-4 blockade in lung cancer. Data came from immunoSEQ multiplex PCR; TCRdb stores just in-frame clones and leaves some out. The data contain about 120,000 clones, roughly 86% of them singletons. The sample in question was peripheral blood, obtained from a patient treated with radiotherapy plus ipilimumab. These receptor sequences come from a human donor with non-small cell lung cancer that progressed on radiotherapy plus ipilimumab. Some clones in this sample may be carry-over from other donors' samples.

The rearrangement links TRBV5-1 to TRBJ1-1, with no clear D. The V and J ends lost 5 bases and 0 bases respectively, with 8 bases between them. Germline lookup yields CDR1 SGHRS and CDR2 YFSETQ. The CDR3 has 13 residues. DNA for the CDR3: TGCGCCAGCAGTGGGCAGTTGAACACTGAAGCTTTCTTT. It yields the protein CASSGQLNTEAFF.

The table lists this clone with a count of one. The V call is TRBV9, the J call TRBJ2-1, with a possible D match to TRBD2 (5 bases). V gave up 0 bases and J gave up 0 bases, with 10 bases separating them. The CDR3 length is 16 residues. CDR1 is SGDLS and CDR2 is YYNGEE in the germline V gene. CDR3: CASSVVAGNSYNEQFF. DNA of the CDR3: TGTGCCAGCAGCGTAGTGGCGGGCAACTCCTACAATGAGCAGTTCTTC.

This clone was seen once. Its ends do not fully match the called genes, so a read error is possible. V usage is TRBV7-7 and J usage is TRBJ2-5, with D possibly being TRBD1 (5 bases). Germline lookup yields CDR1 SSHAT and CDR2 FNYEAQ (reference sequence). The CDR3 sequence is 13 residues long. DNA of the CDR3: TGTGCTAGCAGCTTAGGGGTGGTGGAGACCCAGTACTTC. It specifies CASSLGVVETQYF.

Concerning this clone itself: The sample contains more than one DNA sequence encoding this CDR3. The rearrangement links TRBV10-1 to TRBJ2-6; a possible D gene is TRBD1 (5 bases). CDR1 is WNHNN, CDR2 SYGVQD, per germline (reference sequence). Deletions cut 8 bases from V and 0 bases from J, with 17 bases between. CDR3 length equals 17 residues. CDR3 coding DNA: TGCGCCAGCTCCGAGCCCAGGGTGAGCTCTGGGGCCAACGTCCTGACTTTC. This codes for CASSEPRVSSGANVLTF.

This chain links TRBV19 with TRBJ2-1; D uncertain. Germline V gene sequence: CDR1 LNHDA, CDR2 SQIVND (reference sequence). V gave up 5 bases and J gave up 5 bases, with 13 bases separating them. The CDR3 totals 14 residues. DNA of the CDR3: TGTGCCAGTAGTCCCACGTTCTCTCACAATGAGCAGTTCTTC. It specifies CASSPTFSHNEQFF.

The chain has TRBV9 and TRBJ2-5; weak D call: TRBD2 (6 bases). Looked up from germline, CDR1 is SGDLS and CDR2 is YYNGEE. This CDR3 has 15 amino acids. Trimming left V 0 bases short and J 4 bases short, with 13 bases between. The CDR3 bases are TGTGCCAGCAGCGTAGGGGCGAGGGGAGGAGAGACCCAGTACTTC. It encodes CASSVGARGGETQYF.

The CDR3 DNA is TGTGCCTGGAGCCGAGCTGTTCGGGAAAAACTGTTTTTT. This sequence encodes CAWSRAVREKLFF. This sequence joins TRBV30 and TRBJ1-4; D uncertain. From germline, CDR1 is GTSNPN and CDR2 SVGIG (reference sequence). This CDR3 contains 13 residues. V was clipped by 3 bases and J by 8 bases, with 13 bases between them. Based on the CDR3 plus reference TRBV30 and TRBJ1-4, the full variable domain is SQTIHQWPATLVQPVGSPLSLECTVEGTSNPNLYWYRQAAGRGLQLLFYSVGIGQISSEVPQNLSASRPQDRQFILSSKKLLLSDSGFYLCAWSRAVREKLFFGSGTQLSVL.

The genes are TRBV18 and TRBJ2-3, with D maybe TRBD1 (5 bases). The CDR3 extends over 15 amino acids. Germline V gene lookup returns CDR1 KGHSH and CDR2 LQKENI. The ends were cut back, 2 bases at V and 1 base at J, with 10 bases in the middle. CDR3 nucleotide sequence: TGTGCCAGCTCACCAAGGGGCCTTCGCACAGATACGCAGTATTTT. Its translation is CASSPRGLRTDTQYF.

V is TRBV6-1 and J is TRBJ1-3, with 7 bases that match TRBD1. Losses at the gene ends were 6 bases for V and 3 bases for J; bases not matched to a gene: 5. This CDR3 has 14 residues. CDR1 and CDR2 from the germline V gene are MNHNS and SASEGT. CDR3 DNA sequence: TGTGCCAGCAGAACCACAGGGGATGGAAACACCATATATTTT. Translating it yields CASRTTGDGNTIYF.

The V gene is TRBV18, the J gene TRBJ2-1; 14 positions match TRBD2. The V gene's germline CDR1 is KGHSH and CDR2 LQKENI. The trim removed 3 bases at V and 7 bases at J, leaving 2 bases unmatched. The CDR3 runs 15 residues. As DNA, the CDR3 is TGTGCCAGCTCACCGACTAGCGGGGGGGTTAATGAGCAGTTCTTC. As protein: CASSPTSGGVNEQFF.

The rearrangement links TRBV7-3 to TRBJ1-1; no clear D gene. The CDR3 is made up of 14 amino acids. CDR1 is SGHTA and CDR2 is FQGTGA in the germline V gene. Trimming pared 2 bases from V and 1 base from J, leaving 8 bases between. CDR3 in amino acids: CASSLLGENTEAFF. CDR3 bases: TGTGCCAGCAGCTTATTAGGCGAGAACACTGAAGCTTTCTTT.

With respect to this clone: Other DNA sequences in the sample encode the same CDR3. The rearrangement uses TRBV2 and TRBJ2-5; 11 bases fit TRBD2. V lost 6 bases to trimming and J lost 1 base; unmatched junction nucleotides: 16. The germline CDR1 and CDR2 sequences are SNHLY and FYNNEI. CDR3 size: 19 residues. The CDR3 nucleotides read TGTGCCAGCAGAGTCATCGGGACTAGCGGTGGGGCCCGCCAAGAGACCCAGTACTTC. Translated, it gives CASRVIGTSGGARQETQYF.

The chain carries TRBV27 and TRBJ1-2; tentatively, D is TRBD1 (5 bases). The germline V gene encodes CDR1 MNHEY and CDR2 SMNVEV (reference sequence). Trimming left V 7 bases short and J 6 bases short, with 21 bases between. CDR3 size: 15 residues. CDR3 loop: CASTTRPGGWDGYTF. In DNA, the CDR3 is TGTGCCAGCACTACGAGACCGGGGGGGTGGGATGGCTACACCTTC.

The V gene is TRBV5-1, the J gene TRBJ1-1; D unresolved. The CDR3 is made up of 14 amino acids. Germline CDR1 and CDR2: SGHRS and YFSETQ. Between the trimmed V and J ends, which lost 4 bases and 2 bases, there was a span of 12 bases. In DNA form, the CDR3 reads TGCGCCAGCAGCCGCGACACCTTAAACACTGAAGCTTTCTTT. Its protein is CASSRDTLNTEAFF.

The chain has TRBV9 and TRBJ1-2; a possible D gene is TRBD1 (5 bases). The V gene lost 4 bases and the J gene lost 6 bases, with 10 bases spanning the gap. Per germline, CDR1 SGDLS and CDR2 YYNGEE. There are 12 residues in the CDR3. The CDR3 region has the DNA TGTGCCAGCAGCCCCACAGGAAATGGCTACACCTTC. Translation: CASSPTGNGYTF.

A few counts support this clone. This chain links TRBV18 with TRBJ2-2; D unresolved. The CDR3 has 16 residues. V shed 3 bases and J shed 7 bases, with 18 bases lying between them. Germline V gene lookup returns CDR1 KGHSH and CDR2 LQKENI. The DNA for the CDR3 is TGTGCCAGCTCACCCAACCGGCAAGGAAGCTACGGGGAGCTGTTTTTT. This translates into CASSPNRQGSYGELFF.

CDR3 amino acids: CASSKHTDTQYF. For the CDR3, the DNA is TGTGCCAGCAGCAAACACACAGATACGCAGTATTTT. The chain has TRBV9 and TRBJ2-3; D is ambiguous. Germline V gives CDR1 SGDLS, CDR2 YYNGEE. The V and J ends lost 4 bases and 2 bases respectively, with 5 bases between them. The CDR3 runs 12 residues. The full variable domain, its missing parts supplied by reference TRBV9 and TRBJ2-3, is DSGVTQTPKHLITATGQRVTLRCSPRSGDLSVYWYQQSLDQGLQFLIQYYNGEERAKGNILERFSAQQFPDLHSELNLSSLELGDSALYFCASSKHTDTQYFGPGTRLTVL.

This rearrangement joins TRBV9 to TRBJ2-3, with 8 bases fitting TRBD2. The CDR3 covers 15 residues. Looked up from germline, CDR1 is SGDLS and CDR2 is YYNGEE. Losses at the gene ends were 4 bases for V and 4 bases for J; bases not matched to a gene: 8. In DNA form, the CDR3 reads TGTGCCAGCAGCCCGGGGGGGGGCCTGGCAGATACGCAGTATTTT. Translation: CASSPGGGLADTQYF.